Below are 7 T cell receptor beta chains sequenced from a single sample in a study of cytomegalovirus exposure and HLA in healthy donors. Researchers ran the PCR with 60 Vbeta and 13 Jbeta primers. Measured with immunoSEQ multiplex PCR; TCRdb has only the in-frame clones, and not every one. Here the sample spans roughly 120,000 clones, approximately 58% being singletons. Material: PBMCs. The source of these receptors is a woman aged 30 to 39 in good health and CMV-seronegative.

V and J are TRBV7-8 and TRBJ2-1; D is unresolved. Germline V gene sequence: CDR1 SGHVS, CDR2 FQNEAQ. This CDR3 is 15 amino acids long. With 1 base removed from V and 0 bases from J, the gap between germline ends came to 7 bases. The CDR3 here is CASSLDRSSYNEQFF. CDR3 nucleotides: TGTGCCAGCAGCTTAGATAGGAGCTCCTACAATGAGCAGTTCTTC. The full variable domain, rest sourced from reference TRBV7-8 and TRBJ2-1, is GAGVSQSPRYKVAKRGQDVALRCDPISGHVSLFWYQQALGQGPEFLTYFQNEAQLDKSGLPSDRFFAERPEGSVSTLKIQRTQQEDSAVYLCASSLDRSSYNEQFFGPGTRLTVL.

The V call is TRBV2, the J call TRBJ1-4; TRBD1 matches at 9 bases. This CDR3 spans 13 amino acids. Losses at the gene ends were 7 bases for V and 7 bases for J; bases not matched to a gene: 4. Germline V gene data show CDR1 as SNHLY and CDR2 as FYNNEI. For the CDR3, the DNA is TGTGCCAGCACTTCGGACAGGGGTGAAAAACTGTTTTTT. Translation gives CASTSDRGEKLFF.

This clone was seen just once. The chain joins TRBV7-2 to TRBJ2-5; no reliable D call. CDR1 and CDR2 (germline): SGHTA, FQGNSA. The CDR3 contains 13 residues. Trimming removed 5 bases at V and 7 bases at J, with 14 bases between. CDR3 region: CASSPLSIGTQYF. CDR3 nucleotides: TGTGCCAGCAGCCCGCTTAGCATCGGGACCCAGTACTTC.

This chain links TRBV7-3 with TRBJ2-1; 11 bases are a match to TRBD2. Germline lookup yields CDR1 SGHTA and CDR2 FQGTGA. The CDR3 contains 17 residues. V was pared by 1 base and J by 8 bases, with 10 bases of the junction left unmatched. The CDR3 sequence is CASSLRGTSGSGDEQFF. In DNA, the CDR3 is TGTGCCAGCAGCTTAAGGGGTACTAGCGGGAGTGGCGATGAGCAGTTCTTC. The full variable domain, rest sourced from reference TRBV7-3 and TRBJ2-1, is GAGVSQTPSNKVTEKGKYVELRCDPISGHTALYWYRQSLGQGPEFLIYFQGTGAADDSGLPNDRFFAVRPEGSVSTLKIQRTERGDSAVYLCASSLRGTSGSGDEQFFGPGTRLTVL.

This clone has a handful of counts. CDR3 bases: TGTGCCAGCAGTGACGGCGCAGGGCTACCGCAGTATTTT. Its translation: CASSDGAGLPQYF. The chain carries TRBV6-6 and TRBJ2-3; tentatively, D is TRBD1 (5 bases). The germline V gene encodes CDR1 MNHNY and CDR2 SVGAGI (reference sequence). The germline V and J ends were trimmed by 5 bases and 10 bases, with 16 bases remaining between them. The CDR3 spans 13 residues.

The V gene is TRBV9, the J gene TRBJ2-7; TRBD1 matches 8 bases. The trim removed 4 bases at V and 6 bases at J, leaving 6 bases unmatched. Looked up from germline, CDR1 is SGDLS and CDR2 is YYNGEE. The CDR3 runs to 13 residues. CDR3 protein: CASSPGQGGEQYF. The DNA of the CDR3 is TGTGCCAGCAGCCCCGGACAGGGCGGCGAGCAGTACTTC.

This sequence joins TRBV7-8 and TRBJ1-4, with 8 bases lining up with TRBD1. Germline-derived CDR1 and CDR2 are SGHVS and FQNEAQ. Unmatched junction bases numbered 9, after V lost 3 bases and J lost 6 bases. This CDR3 comprises 16 residues. The CDR3: CASSLNRGTPYEKLFF. The CDR3, as DNA: TGTGCCAGCAGCTTGAACAGGGGGACGCCTTATGAAAAACTGTTTTTT.